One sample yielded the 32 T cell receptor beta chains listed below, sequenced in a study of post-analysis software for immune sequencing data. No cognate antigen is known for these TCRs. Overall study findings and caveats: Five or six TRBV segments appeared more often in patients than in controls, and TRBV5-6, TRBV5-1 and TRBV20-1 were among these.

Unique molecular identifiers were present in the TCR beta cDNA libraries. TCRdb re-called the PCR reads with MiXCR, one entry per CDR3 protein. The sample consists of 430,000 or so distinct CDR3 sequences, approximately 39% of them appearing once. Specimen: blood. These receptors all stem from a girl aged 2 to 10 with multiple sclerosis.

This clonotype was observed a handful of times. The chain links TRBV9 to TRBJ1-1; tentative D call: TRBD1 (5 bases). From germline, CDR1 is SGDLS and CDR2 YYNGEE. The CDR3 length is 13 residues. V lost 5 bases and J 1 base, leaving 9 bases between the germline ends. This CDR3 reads CASSIGGNTEAFF. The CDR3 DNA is TGTGCCAGCAGTATCGGGGGGAACACTGAAGCTTTCTTT. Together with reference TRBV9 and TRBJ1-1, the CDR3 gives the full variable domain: DSGVTQTPKHLITATGQRVTLRCSPRSGDLSVYWYQQSLDQGLQFLIQYYNGEERAKGNILERFSAQQFPDLHSELNLSSLELGDSALYFCASSIGGNTEAFFGQGTRLTVV.

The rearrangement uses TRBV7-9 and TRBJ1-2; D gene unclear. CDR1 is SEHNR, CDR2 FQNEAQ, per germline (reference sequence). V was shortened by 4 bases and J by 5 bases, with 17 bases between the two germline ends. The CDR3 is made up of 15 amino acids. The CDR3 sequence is CASSSFRTNLYGYTF. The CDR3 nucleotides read TGTGCCAGCAGCTCATTCCGGACCAATCTTTATGGCTACACCTTC.

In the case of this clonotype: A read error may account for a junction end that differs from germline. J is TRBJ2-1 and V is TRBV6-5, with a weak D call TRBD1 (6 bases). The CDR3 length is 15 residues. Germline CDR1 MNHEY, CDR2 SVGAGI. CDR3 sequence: CASSYLDRPYNGQFF. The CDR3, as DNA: TGTGCCAGCAGTTACCTGGACAGACCCTACAATGGGCAGTTCTTC.

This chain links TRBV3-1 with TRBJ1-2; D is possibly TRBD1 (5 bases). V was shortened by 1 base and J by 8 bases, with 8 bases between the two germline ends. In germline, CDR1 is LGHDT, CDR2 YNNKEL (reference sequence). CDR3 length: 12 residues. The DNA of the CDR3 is TGTGCCAGCAGCCAAGGGACATCCGGCTACACCTTC. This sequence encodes CASSQGTSGYTF.

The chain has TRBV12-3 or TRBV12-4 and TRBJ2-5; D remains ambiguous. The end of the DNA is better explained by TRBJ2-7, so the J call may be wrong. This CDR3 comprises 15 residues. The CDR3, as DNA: TGTGCCAGCAGTTTAGCGGGTTTAGGCAGCTACGAGCAGTACTTC. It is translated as CASSLAGLGSYEQYF.

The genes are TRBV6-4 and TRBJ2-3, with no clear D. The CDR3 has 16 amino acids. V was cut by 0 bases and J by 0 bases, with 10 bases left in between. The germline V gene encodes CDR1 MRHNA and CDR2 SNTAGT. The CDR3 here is CASSDSMGSSTDTQYF. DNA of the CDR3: TGTGCCAGCAGTGACTCGATGGGGTCTAGCACAGATACGCAGTATTTT.

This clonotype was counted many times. DNA for the CDR3: TGTGCCAGCAGTTTACTAGCGGGCAACTACAATGAGCAGTTCTTC. The encoded protein is CASSLLAGNYNEQFF. The chain employs TRBV12-3 or TRBV12-4 and TRBJ2-1; 8 positions match TRBD2. The CDR3 totals 15 residues. The junction had 3 bases not matched to a gene; V was cut back by 2 bases and J by 3 bases.

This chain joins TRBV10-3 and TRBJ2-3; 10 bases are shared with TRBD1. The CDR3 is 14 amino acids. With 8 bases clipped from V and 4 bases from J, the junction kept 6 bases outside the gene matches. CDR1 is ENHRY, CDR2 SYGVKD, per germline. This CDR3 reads CAISGTGDPDTQYF. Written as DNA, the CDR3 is TGTGCCATCTCCGGGACAGGGGATCCAGATACGCAGTATTTT.

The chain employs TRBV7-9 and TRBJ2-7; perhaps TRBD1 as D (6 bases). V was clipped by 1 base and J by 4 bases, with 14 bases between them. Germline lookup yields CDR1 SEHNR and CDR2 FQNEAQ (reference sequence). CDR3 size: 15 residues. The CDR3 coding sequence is TGTGCCAGCAGCTTAGACTTAGGGGACACTTACGAGCAGTACTTC. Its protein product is CASSLDLGDTYEQYF.

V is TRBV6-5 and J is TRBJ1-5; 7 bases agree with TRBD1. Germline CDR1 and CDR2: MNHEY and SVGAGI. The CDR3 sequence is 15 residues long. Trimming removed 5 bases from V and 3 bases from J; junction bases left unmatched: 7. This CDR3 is CASSPSGTANQPQHF. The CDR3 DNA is TGTGCCAGCAGTCCATCCGGGACAGCCAATCAGCCCCAGCATTTT.

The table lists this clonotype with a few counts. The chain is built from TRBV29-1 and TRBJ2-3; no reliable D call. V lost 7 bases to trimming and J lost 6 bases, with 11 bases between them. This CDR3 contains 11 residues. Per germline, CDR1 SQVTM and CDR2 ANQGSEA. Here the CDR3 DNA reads TGCAGCGCAGACAAGGTGGATACGCAGTATTTT. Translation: CSADKVDTQYF.

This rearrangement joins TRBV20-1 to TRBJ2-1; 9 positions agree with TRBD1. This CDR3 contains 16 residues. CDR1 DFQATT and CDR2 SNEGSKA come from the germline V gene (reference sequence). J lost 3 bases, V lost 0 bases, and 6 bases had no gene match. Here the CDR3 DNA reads TGCAGTGCTAGAGATCTCGGACAGGGGCGCTACAATGAGCAGTTCTTC. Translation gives CSARDLGQGRYNEQFF.

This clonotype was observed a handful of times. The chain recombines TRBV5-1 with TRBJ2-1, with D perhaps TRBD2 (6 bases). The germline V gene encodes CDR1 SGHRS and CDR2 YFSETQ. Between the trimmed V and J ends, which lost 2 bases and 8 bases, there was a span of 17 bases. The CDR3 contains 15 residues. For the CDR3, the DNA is TGCGCCAGCAGCTTAAAGGGACTGACTCGCCATGAGCAGTTCTTC. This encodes CASSLKGLTRHEQFF.

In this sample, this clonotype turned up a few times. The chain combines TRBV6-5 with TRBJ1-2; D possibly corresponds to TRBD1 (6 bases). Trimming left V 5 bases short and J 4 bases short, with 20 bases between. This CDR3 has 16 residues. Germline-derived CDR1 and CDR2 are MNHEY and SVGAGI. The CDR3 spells CASSINPGASSYGYTF. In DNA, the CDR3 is TGTGCCAGCAGTATCAATCCGGGGGCTTCTAGCTATGGCTACACCTTC.

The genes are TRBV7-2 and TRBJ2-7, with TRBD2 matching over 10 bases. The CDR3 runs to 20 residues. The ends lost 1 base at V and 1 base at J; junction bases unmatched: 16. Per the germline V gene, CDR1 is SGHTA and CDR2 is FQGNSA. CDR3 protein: CASSLGSSGGPTLPSYEQYF. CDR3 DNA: TGTGCCAGCAGCTTAGGGTCTAGCGGGGGTCCCACCCTCCCTTCCTACGAGCAGTACTTC.

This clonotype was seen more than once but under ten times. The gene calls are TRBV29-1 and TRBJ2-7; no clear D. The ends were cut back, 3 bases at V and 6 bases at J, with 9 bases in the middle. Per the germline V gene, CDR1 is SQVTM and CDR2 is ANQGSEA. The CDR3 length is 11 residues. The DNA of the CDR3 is TGCAGCGTTGAGGGGTACGGCGAGCAGTACTTC. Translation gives CSVEGYGEQYF.

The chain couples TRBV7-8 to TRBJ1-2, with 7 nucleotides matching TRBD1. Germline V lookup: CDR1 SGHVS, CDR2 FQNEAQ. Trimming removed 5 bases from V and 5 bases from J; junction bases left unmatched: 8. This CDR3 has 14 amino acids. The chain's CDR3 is CASSRGQEIYGYTF. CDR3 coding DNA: TGTGCCAGCAGCCGTGGACAGGAGATTTATGGCTACACCTTC.

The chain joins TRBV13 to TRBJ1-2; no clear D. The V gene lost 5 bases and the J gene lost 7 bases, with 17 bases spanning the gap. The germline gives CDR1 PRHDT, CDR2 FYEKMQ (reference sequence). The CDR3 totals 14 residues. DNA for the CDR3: TGTGCCAGCAGCCGATTGATTAGTATGTTTGGCTACACCTTC. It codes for CASSRLISMFGYTF.

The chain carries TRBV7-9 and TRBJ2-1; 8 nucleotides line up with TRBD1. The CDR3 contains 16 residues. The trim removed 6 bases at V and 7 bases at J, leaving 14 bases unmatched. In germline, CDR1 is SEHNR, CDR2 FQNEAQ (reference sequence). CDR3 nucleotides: TGTGCCAGCAGTTGGCCAGGGGGCGCCCCAAAGAATGAGCAGTTCTTC. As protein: CASSWPGGAPKNEQFF.

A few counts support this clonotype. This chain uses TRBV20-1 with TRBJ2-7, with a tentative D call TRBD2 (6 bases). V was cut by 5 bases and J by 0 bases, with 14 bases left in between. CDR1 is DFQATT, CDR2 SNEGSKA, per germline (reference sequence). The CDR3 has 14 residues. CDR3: CSALRDSSSYEQYF. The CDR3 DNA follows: TGCAGTGCTCTCCGGGACTCCAGCTCCTACGAGCAGTACTTC.

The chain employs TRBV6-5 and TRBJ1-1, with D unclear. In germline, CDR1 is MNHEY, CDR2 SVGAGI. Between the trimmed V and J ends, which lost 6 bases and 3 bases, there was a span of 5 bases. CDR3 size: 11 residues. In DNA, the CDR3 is TGTGCCAGCAGGTATCACACTGAAGCTTTCTTT. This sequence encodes CASRYHTEAFF.

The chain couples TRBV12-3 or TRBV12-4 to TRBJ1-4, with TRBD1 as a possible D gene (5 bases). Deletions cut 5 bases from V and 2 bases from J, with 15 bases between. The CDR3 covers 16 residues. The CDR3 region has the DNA TGTGCCAGCAGTCCCGGGACCCGGTTGACTAATGAAAAACTGTTTTTT. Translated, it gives CASSPGTRLTNEKLFF.

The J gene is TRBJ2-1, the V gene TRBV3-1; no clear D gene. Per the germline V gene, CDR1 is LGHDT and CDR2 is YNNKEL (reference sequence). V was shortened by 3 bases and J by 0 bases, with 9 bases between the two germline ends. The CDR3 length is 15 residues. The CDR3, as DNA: TGTGCCAGCAGCCAGTTCTTCAGCTCCTACAATGAGCAGTTCTTC. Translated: CASSQFFSSYNEQFF.

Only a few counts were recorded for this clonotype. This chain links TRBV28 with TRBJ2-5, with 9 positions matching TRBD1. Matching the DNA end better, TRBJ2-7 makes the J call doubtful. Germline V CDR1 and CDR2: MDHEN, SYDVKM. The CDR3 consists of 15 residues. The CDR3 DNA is TGTGCCAGCAGTTTACCGGGACAGGGAATCTGCGAGCAGTACTTC. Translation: CASSLPGQGICEQYF.

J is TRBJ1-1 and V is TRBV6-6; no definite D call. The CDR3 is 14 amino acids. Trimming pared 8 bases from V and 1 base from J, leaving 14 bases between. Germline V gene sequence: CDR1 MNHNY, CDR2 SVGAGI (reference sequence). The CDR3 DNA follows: TGTGCCAGCTGGTCGCGGGCGGCGAACACTGAAGCTTTCTTT. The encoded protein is CASWSRAANTEAFF.

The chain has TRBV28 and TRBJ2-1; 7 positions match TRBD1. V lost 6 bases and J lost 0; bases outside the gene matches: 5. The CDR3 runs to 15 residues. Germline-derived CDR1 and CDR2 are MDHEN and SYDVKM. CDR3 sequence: CASRGQVHSYNEQFF. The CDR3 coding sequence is TGTGCCAGCAGAGGACAGGTTCACTCCTACAATGAGCAGTTCTTC.

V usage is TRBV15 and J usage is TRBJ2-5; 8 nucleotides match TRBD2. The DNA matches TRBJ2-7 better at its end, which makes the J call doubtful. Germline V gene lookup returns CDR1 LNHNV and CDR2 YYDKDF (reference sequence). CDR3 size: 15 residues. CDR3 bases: TGTGCCACCAGCAGAGTGACTAGCGACTTGCACGAGCAGTACTTC. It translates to CATSRVTSDLHEQYF.

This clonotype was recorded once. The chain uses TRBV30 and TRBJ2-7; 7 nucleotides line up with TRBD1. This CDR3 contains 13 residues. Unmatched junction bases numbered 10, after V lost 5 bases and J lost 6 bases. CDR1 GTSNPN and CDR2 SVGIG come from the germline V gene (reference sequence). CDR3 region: CAWRTGRGFEQYF. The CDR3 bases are TGTGCCTGGCGGACAGGACGGGGCTTCGAGCAGTACTTC.

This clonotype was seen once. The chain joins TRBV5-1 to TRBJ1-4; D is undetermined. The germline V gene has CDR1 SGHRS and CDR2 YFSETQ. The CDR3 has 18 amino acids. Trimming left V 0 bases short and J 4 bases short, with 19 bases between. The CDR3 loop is CASSLESVGTGFNEKLFF. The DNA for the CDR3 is TGCGCCAGCAGCTTGGAGTCAGTGGGTACGGGATTTAATGAAAAACTGTTTTTT.

The CDR3 coding sequence is TGTGCCACCAGCATTAGACAGGGGGAAAACTATGGCTACACCTTC. This sequence encodes CATSIRQGENYGYTF. This sequence joins TRBV15 and TRBJ1-2; 9 nucleotides align to TRBD1. There are 15 residues in the CDR3. V trimming: 4 bases; J trimming: 2 bases; junction bases outside the gene matches: 5. Germline CDR1 and CDR2: LNHNV and YYDKDF (reference sequence). Together with reference TRBV15 and TRBJ1-2, the CDR3 gives the full variable domain: DAMVIQNPRYQVTQFGKPVTLSCSQTLNHNVMYWYQQKSSQAPKLLFHYYDKDFNNEADTPDNFQSRRPNTSFCFLDIRSPGLGDTAMYLCATSIRQGENYGYTFGSGTRLTVV.

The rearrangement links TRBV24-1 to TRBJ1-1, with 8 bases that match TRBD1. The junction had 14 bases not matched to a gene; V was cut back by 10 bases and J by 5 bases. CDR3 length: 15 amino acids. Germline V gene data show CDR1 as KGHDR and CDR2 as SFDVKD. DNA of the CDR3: TGTGCCACGCAAGGACAGGGAGATAGAGTGACTGAAGCTTTCTTT. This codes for CATQGQGDRVTEAFF.

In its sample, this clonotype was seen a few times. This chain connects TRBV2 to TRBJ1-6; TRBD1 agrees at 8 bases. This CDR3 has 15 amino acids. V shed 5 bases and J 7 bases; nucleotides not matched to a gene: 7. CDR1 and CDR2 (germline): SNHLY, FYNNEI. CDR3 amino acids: CASSWTDRENSPLHF. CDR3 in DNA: TGTGCCAGCAGTTGGACGGACAGGGAGAATTCACCCCTCCACTTT.